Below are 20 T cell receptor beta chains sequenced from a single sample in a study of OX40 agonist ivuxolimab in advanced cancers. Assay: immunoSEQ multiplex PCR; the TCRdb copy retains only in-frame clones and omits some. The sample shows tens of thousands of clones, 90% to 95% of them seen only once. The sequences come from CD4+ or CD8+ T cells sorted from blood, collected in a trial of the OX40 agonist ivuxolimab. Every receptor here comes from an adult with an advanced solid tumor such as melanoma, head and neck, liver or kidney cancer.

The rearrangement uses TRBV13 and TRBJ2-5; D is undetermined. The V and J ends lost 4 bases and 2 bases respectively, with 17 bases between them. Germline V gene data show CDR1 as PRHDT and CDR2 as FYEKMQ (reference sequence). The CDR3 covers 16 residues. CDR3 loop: CASSSEAGQRQETQYF. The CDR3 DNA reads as TGTGCCAGCAGCTCCGAGGCAGGCCAAAGGCAAGAGACCCAGTACTTC.

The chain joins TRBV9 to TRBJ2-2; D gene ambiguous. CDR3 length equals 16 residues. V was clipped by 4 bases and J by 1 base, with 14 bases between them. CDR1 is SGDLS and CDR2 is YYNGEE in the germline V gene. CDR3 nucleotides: TGTGCCAGCAGCAAGAACCGGGCCCAGAACACCGGGGAGCTGTTTTTT. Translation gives CASSKNRAQNTGELFF. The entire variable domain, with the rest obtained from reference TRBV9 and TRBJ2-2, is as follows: DSGVTQTPKHLITATGQRVTLRCSPRSGDLSVYWYQQSLDQGLQFLIQYYNGEERAKGNILERFSAQQFPDLHSELNLSSLELGDSALYFCASSKNRAQNTGELFFGEGSRLTVL.

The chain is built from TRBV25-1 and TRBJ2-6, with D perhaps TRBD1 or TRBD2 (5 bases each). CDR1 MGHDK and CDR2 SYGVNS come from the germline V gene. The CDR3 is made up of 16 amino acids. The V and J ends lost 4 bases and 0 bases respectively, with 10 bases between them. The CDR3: CASSALRGSGANVLTF. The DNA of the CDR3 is TGTGCCAGCAGTGCTCTGAGGGGCTCTGGGGCCAACGTCCTGACTTTC.

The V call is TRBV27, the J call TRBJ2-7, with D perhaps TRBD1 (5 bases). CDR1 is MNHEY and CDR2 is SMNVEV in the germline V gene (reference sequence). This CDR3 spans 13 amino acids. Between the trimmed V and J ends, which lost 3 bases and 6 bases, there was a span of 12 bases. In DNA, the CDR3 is TGTGCCAGCAGTTTGGGGCAGGGTCCCGAGCAGTACTTC. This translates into CASSLGQGPEQYF.

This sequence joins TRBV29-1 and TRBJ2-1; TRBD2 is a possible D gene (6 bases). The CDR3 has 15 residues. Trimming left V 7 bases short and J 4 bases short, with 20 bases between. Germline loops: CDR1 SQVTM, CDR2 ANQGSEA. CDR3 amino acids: CSAQTGTASYNEQFF. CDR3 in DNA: TGCAGCGCTCAAACCGGGACTGCCTCTTACAATGAGCAGTTCTTC.

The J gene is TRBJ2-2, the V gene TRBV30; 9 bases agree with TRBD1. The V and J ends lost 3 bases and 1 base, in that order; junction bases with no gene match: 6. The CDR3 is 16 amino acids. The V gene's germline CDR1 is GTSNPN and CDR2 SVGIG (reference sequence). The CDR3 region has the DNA TGTGCCTGGAGACCTAGGGACAGGGAGAACACCGGGGAGCTGTTTTTT. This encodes CAWRPRDRENTGELFF.

The CDR3 nucleotides read TGTGCCAGCAGTGCCGGGACTAGCGGGAGACCCGGGGGCAATGAGCAGTTCTTC. This sequence encodes CASSAGTSGRPGGNEQFF. V gene TRBV28 combines with J gene TRBJ2-1; 14 nucleotides line up with TRBD2. Germline trimming cut 5 bases from V and 6 bases from J; bases unmatched to any gene: 12. This CDR3 spans 18 amino acids. The germline gives CDR1 MDHEN, CDR2 SYDVKM.

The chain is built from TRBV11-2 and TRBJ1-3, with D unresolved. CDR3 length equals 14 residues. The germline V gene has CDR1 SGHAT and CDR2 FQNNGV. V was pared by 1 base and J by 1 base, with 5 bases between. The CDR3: CASSLAGSGNTIYF. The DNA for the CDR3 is TGTGCCAGCAGCTTAGCGGGGTCTGGAAACACCATATATTTT.

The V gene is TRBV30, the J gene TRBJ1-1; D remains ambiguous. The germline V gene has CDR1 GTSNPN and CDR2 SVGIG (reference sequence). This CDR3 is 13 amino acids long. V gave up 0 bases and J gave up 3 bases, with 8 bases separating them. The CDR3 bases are TGTGCCTGGAGTGTCGGCACTTACACTGAAGCTTTCTTT. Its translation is CAWSVGTYTEAFF.

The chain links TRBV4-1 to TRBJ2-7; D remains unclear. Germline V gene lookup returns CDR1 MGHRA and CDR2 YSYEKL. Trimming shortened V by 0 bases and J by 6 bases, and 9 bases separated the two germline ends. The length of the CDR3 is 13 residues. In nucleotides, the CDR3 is TGCGCCAGCAGCCAAGAAGGACGGCGCGAGCAGTACTTC. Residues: CASSQEGRREQYF.

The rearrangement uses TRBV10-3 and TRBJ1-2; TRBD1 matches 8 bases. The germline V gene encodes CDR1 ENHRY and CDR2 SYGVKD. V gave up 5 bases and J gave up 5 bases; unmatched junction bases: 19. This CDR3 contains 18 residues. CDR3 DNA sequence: TGTGCCATCAGTAATCAGGGGGCGCTCGACCCGAAAAATTATGGCTACACCTTC. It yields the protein CAISNQGALDPKNYGYTF.

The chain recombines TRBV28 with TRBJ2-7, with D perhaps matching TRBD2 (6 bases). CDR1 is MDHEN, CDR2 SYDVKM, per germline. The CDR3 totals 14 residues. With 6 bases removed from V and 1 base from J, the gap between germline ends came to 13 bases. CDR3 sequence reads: CASSFWGESYEQYF. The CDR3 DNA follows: TGTGCCAGCAGCTTCTGGGGGGAATCCTACGAGCAGTACTTC.

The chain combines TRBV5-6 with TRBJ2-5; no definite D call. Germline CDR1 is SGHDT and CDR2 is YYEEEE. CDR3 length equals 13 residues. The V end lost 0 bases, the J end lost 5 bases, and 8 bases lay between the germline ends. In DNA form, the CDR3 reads TGTGCCAGCAGCTTGGAGGGCGCCGAGACCCAGTACTTC. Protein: CASSLEGAETQYF. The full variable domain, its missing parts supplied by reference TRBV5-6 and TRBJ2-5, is DAGVTQSPTHLIKTRGQQVTLRCSPKSGHDTVSWYQQALGQGPQFIFQYYEEEERQRGNFPDRFSGHQFPNYSSELNVNALLLGDSALYLCASSLEGAETQYFGPGTRLLVL.

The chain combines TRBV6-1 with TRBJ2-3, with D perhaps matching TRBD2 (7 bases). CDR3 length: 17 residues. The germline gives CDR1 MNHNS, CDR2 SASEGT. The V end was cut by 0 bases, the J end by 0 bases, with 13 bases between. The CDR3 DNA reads TGTGCCAGCAGTGAAGCGTGGGGGCGGGAGAGCACAGATACGCAGTATTTT. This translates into CASSEAWGRESTDTQYF.

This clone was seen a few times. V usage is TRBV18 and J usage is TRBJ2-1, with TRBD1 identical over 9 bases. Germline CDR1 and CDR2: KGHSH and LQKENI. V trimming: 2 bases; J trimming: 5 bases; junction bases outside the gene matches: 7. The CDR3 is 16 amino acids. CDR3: CASSPWGQGLDNEQFF. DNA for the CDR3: TGTGCCAGCTCACCATGGGGACAGGGCTTGGACAATGAGCAGTTCTTC.

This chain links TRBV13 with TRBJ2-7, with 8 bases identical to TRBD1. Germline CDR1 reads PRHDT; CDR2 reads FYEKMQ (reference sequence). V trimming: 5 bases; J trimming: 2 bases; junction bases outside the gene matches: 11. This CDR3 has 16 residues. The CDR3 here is CASSVRTGRTPYEQYF. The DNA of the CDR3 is TGTGCCAGCAGCGTCCGGACAGGGCGGACCCCCTACGAGCAGTACTTC.

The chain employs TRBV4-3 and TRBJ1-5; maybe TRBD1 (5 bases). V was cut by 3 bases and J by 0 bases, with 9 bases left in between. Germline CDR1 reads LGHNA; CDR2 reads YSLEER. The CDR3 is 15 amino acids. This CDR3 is CASSHNRNSNQPQHF. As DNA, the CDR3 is TGCGCCAGCAGCCACAACAGGAATAGCAATCAGCCCCAGCATTTT.

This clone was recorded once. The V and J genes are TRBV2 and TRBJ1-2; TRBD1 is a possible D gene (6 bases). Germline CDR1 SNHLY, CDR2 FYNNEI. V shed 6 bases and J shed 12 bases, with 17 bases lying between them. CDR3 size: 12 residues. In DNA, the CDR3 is TGTGCCAGCAGAGAAACCAGAGGGGGGCACACCTTC. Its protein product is CASRETRGGHTF.

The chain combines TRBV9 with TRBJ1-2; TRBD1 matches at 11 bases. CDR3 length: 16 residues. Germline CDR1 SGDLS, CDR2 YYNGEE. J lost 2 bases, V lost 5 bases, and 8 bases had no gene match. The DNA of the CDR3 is TGTGCCAGCAGTATGGGACAGGGGGACCCAAACTATGGCTACACCTTC. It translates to CASSMGQGDPNYGYTF.

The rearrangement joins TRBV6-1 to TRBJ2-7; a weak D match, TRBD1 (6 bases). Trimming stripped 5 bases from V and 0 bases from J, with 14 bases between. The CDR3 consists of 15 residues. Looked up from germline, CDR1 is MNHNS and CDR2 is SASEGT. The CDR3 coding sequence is TGTGCCAGCAGTTCCGGGACATCGCGCTCCTACGAGCAGTACTTC. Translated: CASSSGTSRSYEQYF.